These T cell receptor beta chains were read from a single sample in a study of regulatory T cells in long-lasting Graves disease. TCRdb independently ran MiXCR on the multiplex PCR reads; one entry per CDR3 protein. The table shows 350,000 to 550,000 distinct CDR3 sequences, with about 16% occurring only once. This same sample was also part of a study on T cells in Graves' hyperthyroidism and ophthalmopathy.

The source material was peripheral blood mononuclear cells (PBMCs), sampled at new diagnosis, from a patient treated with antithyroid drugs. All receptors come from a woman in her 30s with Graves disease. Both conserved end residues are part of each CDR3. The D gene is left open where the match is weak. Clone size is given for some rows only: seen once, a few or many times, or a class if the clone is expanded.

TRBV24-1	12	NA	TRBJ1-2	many	TGTGCCACCAGTGGAGACGGATATGGCTACACCTTC	CATSGDGYGYTF
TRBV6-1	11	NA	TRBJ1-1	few	TGTGCCAGCTTGGGGGGCACTGAAGCTTTCTTT	CASLGGTEAFF
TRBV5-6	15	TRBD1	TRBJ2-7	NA	TGTGCCAGCAGTCGTGCCGGGACAGGGTCCTACGAGCAGTACTTC	CASSRAGTGSYEQYF
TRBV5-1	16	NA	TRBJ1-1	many	TGTGCCAGCAGCTTGTCTACAGGGTGGATGAACACTGAAGCTTTCTTT	CASSLSTGWMNTEAFF
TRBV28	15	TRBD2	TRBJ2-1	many	TGTGCCAGCTCCGGGACTACCACCCTTTTCAATGAGCAGTTCTTC	CASSGTTTLFNEQFF
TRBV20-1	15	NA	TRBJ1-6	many	TGCAGTGCTAGAGGAGGGCCGACCATAAGTTCACCCCTCCACTTT	CSARGGPTISSPLHF
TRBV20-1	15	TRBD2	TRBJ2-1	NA	TGCAGTGCGGATAGAGAGGTCGGACTAGGTTACGAGCAGTTCTTC	CSADREVGLGYEQFF
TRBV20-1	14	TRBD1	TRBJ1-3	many	TGCAGTGCTGGCCTGACAGGGATCGGAAACACCATATATTTT	CSAGLTGIGNTIYF
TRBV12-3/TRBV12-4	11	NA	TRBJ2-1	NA	TGTGCCAGCAGTATAGGAATCCTGTTGTTCTTC	CASSIGILLFF
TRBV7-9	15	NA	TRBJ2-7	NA	TGTGCCAGCAGCCACCCGGGACGGGGCAGCCCAGAGCAGTACTTC	CASSHPGRGSPEQYF
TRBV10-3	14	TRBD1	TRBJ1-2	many	TGTGCCATCAGTGGACAGGGGAAGACCTATGGCTACACCTTC	CAISGQGKTYGYTF
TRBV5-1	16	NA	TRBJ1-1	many	TGCGCCAGCAGCTTGGATCCCGTCGGACTGAACACTGAAGCTTTCTTT	CASSLDPVGLNTEAFF
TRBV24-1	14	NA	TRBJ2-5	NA	TGTGCCACCAGTGATGGCAGGGGGGGGGAGACCCAGTACTTC	CATSDGRGGETQYF
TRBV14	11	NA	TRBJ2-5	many	TGTGCCAGCAGCCAACACCGGGCCCAGTACTTC	CASSQHRAQYF
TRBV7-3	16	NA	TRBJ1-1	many	TGTGCCAGCAGCTTAAGACCGTCAGGGGCGAACACTGAAGCTTTCTTT	CASSLRPSGANTEAFF
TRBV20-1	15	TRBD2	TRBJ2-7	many	TGCAGTGCTAGGGGAGGGACTAGCAACCTCTACGAGCAGTACTTC	CSARGGTSNLYEQYF
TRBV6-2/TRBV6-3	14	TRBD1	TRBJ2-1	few	TGTGCCAGCAGCCGGGACAGGGTCTACAATGAGCAGTTCTTC	CASSRDRVYNEQFF
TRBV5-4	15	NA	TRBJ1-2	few	TGTGCCAGCAGCTTGAAAATGACAGCGGGAGAAGGCTACACCTTC	CASSLKMTAGEGYTF
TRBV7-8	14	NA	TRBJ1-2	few	TGTGCCAGCAGCGCCGGGCACGGCGGGTATGGCTACACCTTC	CASSAGHGGYGYTF
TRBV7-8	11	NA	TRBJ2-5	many	TGTGCCAGCACGCCTTGGGAGACCCAGTACTTC	CASTPWETQYF
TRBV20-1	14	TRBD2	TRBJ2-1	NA	TGCAGTGCTAGGTACAGCGGGAGGGCCAATGAGCAGTTCTTC	CSARYSGRANEQFF
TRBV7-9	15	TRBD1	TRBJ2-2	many	TGTGCCAGCAGCCCCGGGACAGGGGGCACCGGGGAGCTGTTTTTT	CASSPGTGGTGELFF
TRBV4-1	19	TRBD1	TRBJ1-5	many	TGCGCCAGCAGCCAAGATGGTCGACAGGGGATCGTTAGCAATCAGCCCCAGCATTTT	CASSQDGRQGIVSNQPQHF
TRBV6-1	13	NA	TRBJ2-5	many	TGTGCCAGCATGACGGGACGGGAAGAGACCCAGTACTTC	CASMTGREETQYF
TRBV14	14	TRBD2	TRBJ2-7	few	TGTGCCAAGACTAGCGGAGGAAGCTCCTACGAGCAGTACTTC	CAKTSGGSSYEQYF
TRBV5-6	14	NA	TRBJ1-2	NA	TGTGCCAGCAGCTTGGCACATTTTCTAAGTGGCTACACCTTC	CASSLAHFLSGYTF
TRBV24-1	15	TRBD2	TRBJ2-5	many	TGTGCCACCAGTGGACTAGCGGATTTCGGAGAGACCCAGTACTTC	CATSGLADFGETQYF
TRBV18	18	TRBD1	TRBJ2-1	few	TGTGCCAGCTCACCACGCGAACAGGGGCAAAGCTCCTACAATGAGCAGTTCTTC	CASSPREQGQSSYNEQFF
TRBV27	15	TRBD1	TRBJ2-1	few	TGTGCCAGCAGTTTAACCCCCGGACAGGCCAATGAGCAGTTCTTC	CASSLTPGQANEQFF
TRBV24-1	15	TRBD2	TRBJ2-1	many	TGTGCCACCAGTGTTCTAGCGGGAGGCGACAATGAGCAGTTCTTC	CATSVLAGGDNEQFF
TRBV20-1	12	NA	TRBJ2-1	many	TGCAGTGCGCTCAGGGGCGTTTATGAGCAGTTCTTC	CSALRGVYEQFF